Presented here are 24 T cell receptor beta chains from one specimen sequenced in a study of breast tumors, draining lymph nodes, adjacent tissues. MiXCR, applied by TCRdb to the multiplex PCR reads, yields one record per CDR3 protein. The table shows 100,000 or so distinct CDR3 sequences, with approximately 22% occurring only once. The lymph nodes were axillary draining lymph nodes from breast cancer patients. Sequencing used axillary lymph node tissue. Every receptor here comes from a female donor with breast cancer. Some clones in this sample may be carry-over from other donors' samples.

As concerns this clonotype: Possible read error: a much larger clone is one base away. This chain uses TRBV11-2 with TRBJ2-1, with TRBD2 matching over 13 bases. Germline CDR1 SGHAT, CDR2 FQNNGV. This CDR3 region has 16 residues. CDR3 amino acids: CASSLTSGGVYNEQLF. Here the CDR3 DNA reads TGTGCCAGCAGCTTAACTAGCGGGGGGGTATACAATGAGCAGCTCTTC.

About this clonotype itself: A much larger clone is a single base away; this may be a read error. This chain uses TRBV29-1 with TRBJ1-2; no definite D call. In germline, CDR1 is SQVTM, CDR2 ANQGSEA. CDR3 length: 12 amino acids. The CDR3 region has the DNA TGCGGCGTTGTTATAGCTAACTATGGCTACACCTTC. This codes for CGVVIANYGYTF.

Comments on this clonotype: This clone may be a read error of a much larger clone one base away. The chain combines TRBV20-1 with TRBJ2-1, with 15 positions matching TRBD2. The CDR3 sequence is 17 residues long. CDR1 is DFQATT, CDR2 SNEGSKA, per germline (reference sequence). The CDR3 sequence: CSASGTSGGRSYNGQFF. The CDR3 bases are TGCAGTGCATCCGGGACTAGCGGGGGGCGCTCCTACAATGGGCAGTTCTTC.

Many counts were recorded for this clonotype. The chain has TRBV29-1 and TRBJ2-5; 12 positions match TRBD2. The junction had 9 bases not matched to a gene; V was cut back by 6 bases and J by 1 base. Germline V gene lookup returns CDR1 SQVTM and CDR2 ANQGSEA. The CDR3 has 16 amino acids. The CDR3 is CSVSPRLAGVQETQYF. The CDR3 DNA is TGCAGCGTCTCCCCCCGACTAGCGGGGGTCCAAGAGACCCAGTACTTC.

This clonotype occurred many times. The CDR3 is CASSELPGPMGSPLHF. The CDR3 DNA follows: TGTGCCAGCAGTGAACTTCCGGGGCCCATGGGCTCACCCCTCCACTTT. The V gene is TRBV6-1, the J gene TRBJ1-6; perhaps TRBD1 as D (5 bases). This CDR3 has 16 amino acids. Trimming cost V 2 bases and J 10 bases, with 18 bases left between them. CDR1 is MNHNS and CDR2 is SASEGT in the germline V gene.

At least ten counts were recorded for this clonotype. The chain recombines TRBV20-1 with TRBJ2-7; D might be TRBD2 (6 bases). Trimming removed 6 bases from V and 1 base from J, with 13 bases in between. Germline values: CDR1 DFQATT, CDR2 SNEGSKA (reference sequence). The CDR3 spans 13 residues. In nucleotides, the CDR3 is TGCAGTGCGAGGCGGGGATTTTCCTACGAGCAGTACTTC. Translation gives CSARRGFSYEQYF.

This clonotype was detected a few times. The chain links TRBV28 to TRBJ2-1, with 8 bases aligning to TRBD1. Per the germline V gene, CDR1 is MDHEN and CDR2 is SYDVKM. The CDR3 loop spans 14 amino acids. V shed 8 bases and J 6 bases; nucleotides not matched to a gene: 9. The CDR3 coding sequence is TGTGCCAGCGGACGGACAGGGTGGATCAATGAGCAGTTCTTC. Protein sequence: CASGRTGWINEQFF.

The chain combines TRBV19 with TRBJ2-1, with D unclear. Trimming took off 8 bases at V and 4 bases at J, with 12 bases between the two ends. The CDR3 runs to 13 residues. Germline loops: CDR1 LNHDA, CDR2 SQIVND (reference sequence). The CDR3 nucleotides are TGTGCCAGTTCCCGAGATCGTTACAATGAGCAGTTCTTC. Amino acid sequence: CASSRDRYNEQFF.

On this clonotype: A much larger clone sits a single nucleotide away, making a read error possible. The chain carries TRBV19 and TRBJ1-2; TRBD1 aligns across 7 bases. Germline CDR1 LNHDA, CDR2 SQIVND (reference sequence). The CDR3 has 12 residues. The CDR3 sequence is CASGDRDYGNTF. CDR3 bases: TGTGCCAGCGGGGACAGAGACTATGGCAACACCTTC.

This clonotype was recorded at least ten times. The CDR3 here is CSARATSDSFYEQYF. In DNA form, the CDR3 reads TGCAGTGCTAGAGCCACGAGTGACAGTTTCTACGAGCAGTACTTC. J is TRBJ2-7 and V is TRBV20-1, with a weak D call TRBD1 (5 bases). The germline V gene encodes CDR1 DFQATT and CDR2 SNEGSKA (reference sequence). V was cut by 1 base and J by 3 bases, with 16 bases left in between. CDR3 length: 15 amino acids.

The CDR3 loop reads CASSSPGQGSYGYTF. CDR3 bases: TGTGCCAGCAGTTCCCCGGGACAGGGGTCCTATGGCTACACCTTC. The V gene is TRBV7-8, the J gene TRBJ1-2; 10 nucleotides agree with TRBD1. CDR1 is SGHVS, CDR2 FQNEAQ, per germline. V gave up 6 bases and J gave up 4 bases; unmatched junction bases: 8. This CDR3 is built from 15 residues.

Note on this clonotype: A much larger clone differs from this one at a single base, so this may be a read error. This chain connects TRBV5-6 to TRBJ2-1, with TRBD1 matching over 7 bases. The CDR3 extends over 14 amino acids. J was trimmed by 8 bases and V by 4 bases; bases with no gene match: 9. Germline V gives CDR1 SGHDT, CDR2 YYEEEE. In nucleotides, the CDR3 is TGTGCCAGCAGCGGACCAGGGGGAGAAGATGAGCAGTTCTTC. Protein: CASSGPGGEDEQFF.

This clonotype has at least ten counts. The rearrangement joins TRBV7-8 to TRBJ2-5; D gene ambiguous. The CDR3 runs to 14 residues. The ends were cut back, 1 base at V and 0 bases at J, with 6 bases in the middle. Germline-derived CDR1 and CDR2 are SGHVS and FQNEAQ. The CDR3 is CASSLDTYQETQYF. In nucleotides, the CDR3 is TGTGCCAGCAGCTTAGACACGTACCAAGAGACCCAGTACTTC.

Comments on this clonotype: The junction shows a germline mismatch at one end, possibly a read error. V and J are TRBV28 and TRBJ1-3; D not resolved. The CDR3 runs to 16 residues. Germline V gene sequence: CDR1 MDHEN, CDR2 SYDVKM. The CDR3 loop is CASSTRSAGSGSTIYF. In nucleotides, the CDR3 is TGTGCCAGCAGTACAAGGTCAGCTGGCTCTGGAAGCACCATATATTTT.

In this sample, this clonotype turned up many times. This chain connects TRBV2 to TRBJ1-5; D call uncertain. The CDR3 loop spans 16 amino acids. CDR1 and CDR2 (germline): SNHLY, FYNNEI. V was pared by 6 bases and J by 4 bases, with 19 bases between. The CDR3 DNA reads as TGTGCCAGCAGGTTGGAGAATCTAAACCTGAATCAGCCCCAGCATTTT. Translating it yields CASRLENLNLNQPQHF.

In its sample, this clonotype was seen many times. The chain combines TRBV20-1 with TRBJ2-5; the D gene is possibly TRBD1 (5 bases). V shed 3 bases and J shed 2 bases, with 10 bases lying between them. CDR3 length equals 13 residues. Germline V gene data show CDR1 as DFQATT and CDR2 as SNEGSKA (reference sequence). As DNA, the CDR3 is TGCAGTGCTAGTTCCAGGGCGCAAGAGACCCAGTACTTC. It is translated as CSASSRAQETQYF.

Ten or more counts support this clonotype. V and J are TRBV7-2 and TRBJ2-7; 15 nucleotides line up with TRBD2. The trim removed 1 base at V and 4 bases at J, leaving 2 bases unmatched. The germline V gene has CDR1 SGHTA and CDR2 FQGNSA. The CDR3 covers 16 residues. The CDR3 DNA follows: TGTGCCAGCAGCTTAGACGGGACTAGCGGGAGGTACGAGCAGTACTTC. Translation gives CASSLDGTSGRYEQYF.

This clonotype was detected a few times. The chain is built from TRBV5-6 and TRBJ2-2; TRBD2 matches at 14 bases. The length of the CDR3 is 17 residues. V dropped 4 bases and J dropped 4; count of bases not matched to a gene: 6. CDR1 and CDR2 from the germline V gene are SGHDT and YYEEEE. CDR3 sequence: CASSLSGLAGVTGELFF. DNA for the CDR3: TGTGCCAGCAGCCTTTCGGGACTAGCGGGAGTCACCGGGGAGCTGTTTTTT. The full variable domain, its missing parts supplied by reference TRBV5-6 and TRBJ2-2, is DAGVTQSPTHLIKTRGQQVTLRCSPKSGHDTVSWYQQALGQGPQFIFQYYEEEERQRGNFPDRFSGHQFPNYSSELNVNALLLGDSALYLCASSLSGLAGVTGELFFGEGSRLTVL.

The chain uses TRBV12-5 and TRBJ1-4; D is undetermined. This CDR3 has 14 residues. The V and J ends lost 6 bases and 0 bases respectively, with 8 bases between them. Germline V lookup: CDR1 LGHNT, CDR2 FRNRAP. CDR3 in DNA: TGTGCTAGTGGCTTTACCCCAACTAATGAAAAACTGTTTTTT. Translation gives CASGFTPTNEKLFF.

This clonotype was detected many times. This chain connects TRBV7-2 to TRBJ2-3; 8 nucleotides align to TRBD1. Germline assignment: CDR1 SGHTA and CDR2 FQGNSA. The V and J ends lost 3 bases and 6 bases, in that order; junction bases with no gene match: 11. There are 16 residues in the CDR3. Here the CDR3 DNA reads TGTGCCAGCAGCTTTGCCGGGACAGGCCGATCGGATACGCAGTATTTT. Translation: CASSFAGTGRSDTQYF. Full variable domain (rest looked up from reference TRBV7-2 and TRBJ2-3): GAGVSQSPSNKVTEKGKDVELRCDPISGHTALYWYRQSLGQGLEFLIYFQGNSAPDKSGLPSDRFSAERTGGSVSTLTIQRTQQEDSAVYLCASSFAGTGRSDTQYFGPGTRLTVL.

This clonotype was seen a few times. Possible read error: a much larger clone is one base away. The chain employs TRBV6-1 and TRBJ1-5, with D possibly being TRBD1 (5 bases). Trimming removed 8 bases at V and 9 bases at J, with 20 bases between. Looked up from germline, CDR1 is MNHNS and CDR2 is SASEGT. This CDR3 has 14 residues. The CDR3 DNA reads as TGTGCCAGCGGCCCGGGGCCGGTTATGACGCCCCAGCATTTT. Translating it yields CASGPGPVMTPQHF.

V is TRBV12-5 and J is TRBJ2-1; D is ambiguous. V was clipped by 7 bases and J by 8 bases, with 15 bases between them. There are 13 residues in the CDR3. Germline V gives CDR1 LGHNT, CDR2 FRNRAP. CDR3 loop: CASVPARLDEQFF. The CDR3 coding sequence is TGTGCTAGTGTACCCGCCCGGTTGGATGAGCAGTTCTTC.

The V gene is TRBV28, the J gene TRBJ2-7; D gene ambiguous. Germline V CDR1 and CDR2: MDHEN, SYDVKM. The CDR3 has 14 amino acids. V lost 3 bases to trimming and J lost 2 bases, with 11 bases between them. The CDR3 spells CASSLAVNPYEQYF. In nucleotides, the CDR3 is TGTGCCAGCAGTTTGGCAGTCAATCCCTACGAGCAGTACTTC.

The V gene is TRBV6-4, the J gene TRBJ1-6, with a possible D match to TRBD1 (5 bases). CDR1 MRHNA and CDR2 SNTAGT come from the germline V gene. CDR3 length: 16 amino acids. The V end was cut by 8 bases, the J end by 7 bases, with 21 bases between. CDR3 coding DNA: TGTGCCAGCGGTTCTCGGACACGGGAGGAGAATTCACCCCTCCACTTT. Encoded protein: CASGSRTREENSPLHF.